This T cell receptor (beta chain) was observed in a study of regulatory T cells in long-lasting Graves disease. The authors built TCR beta libraries using iRepertoire HTBI primers and Arm-PCR of CDR3 regions. One entry per CDR3 protein results from TCRdb running MiXCR on the multiplex PCR reads. The profile shows around 450,000 distinct CDR3 sequences, 20% to 25% of them singletons. The table lists this clonotype with many counts. Time point described: persistent/refractory GD, antithyroid drugs over 5 years with positive TRAb. Generation of the TCR library employed RNA extracted from PBMCs. EDTA tubes held approximately 8.8 milliliters of peripheral blood from each patient. Trimming removed 9 bases at V and 4 bases at J, with 6 bases between. Germline CDR1 and CDR2: SNHLY and FYNNEI. CDR3 size: 11 residues.

This receptor was taken from a female donor with Graves disease. The sequencing here drew on peripheral blood mononuclear cells (PBMCs), taken when the disease was refractory, from a patient treated with antithyroid drugs. The genes are TRBV2 and TRBJ1-4, with no clear D. The CDR3 DNA reads as TGTGCCAGTTACGGTAATGAAAAACTGTTTTTT. It translates to CASYGNEKLFF.